This T cell receptor (beta chain) appears in the sequencing data of a study of post-analysis software for immune sequencing data (dated by TCRdb to between 2014 and 2016). For the study in its entirety: Disease courses on record covered relapsing-remitting, secondary progressive and progressive-relapsing multiple sclerosis, though some patients had no subtype annotation. The multiple sclerosis patient repertoires were compared with more than 10 previously published healthy control repertoires from donors aged about 6 to 28 years. A subset of samples was prepared in parallel using single-end sample barcoding, then pooled and co-amplified after Illumina adapter ligation.

The library was made by PCR. The data were produced on an Illumina HiSeq 2500. To reduce PCR and sequencing biases, unique molecular identifiers were incorporated into the TCR beta cDNA libraries. Some 500,000 cDNA molecules were obtained for every 1 to 10 million input T cells, so each molecule roughly corresponded to one T cell. The same protocol used for the earlier healthy control dataset was applied to prepare and sequence the patient libraries. Samples belonging to the same batch were prepared together, multiplexed and sequenced on a shared HiSeq lane. For the original study's pipeline: MIGEC was used to process the raw barcoded reads, and molecular identifier groups with only a single read were discarded before consensus assembly and CDR3 extraction. VDJtools was used for post-analysis of the clonotype tables, and diversity was normalized by down-sampling every dataset to the size of the smallest sample. In repertoire overlap clustering, CDR3 amino acid sequences, but not nucleotide sequences, were matched to correct batch-related cross-sample contamination. TCRdb trimmed public reads at Q25 via fastp, called clones via MiXCR and kept in-frame beta chains. Rows with a matching CDR3 protein are joined into one entry that keeps the most common DNA and genes. The V and J calls come from TCRdb's annotation, not from the publication. The sample profile shows roughly 670,000 distinct CDR3 sequences; approximately 59% of them were found once. Jointly, the top ten make up approximately 10% of the sample.

Details on this clonotype: Its antigen target is currently unknown. Base-call qualities are not available, and no considerably larger clone is one nucleotide away.

The junction carries 16 bases between V and J, which are trimmed by 3 bases and 4 bases respectively. For CDR1 and CDR2, the germline V gene lists MGHDK and SYGVNS. The CDR3 holds 17 amino acids from the cysteine to the phenylalanine. CDR3 DNA only is kept here, 51 bases in frame from base 1. TCR beta repertoires were profiled from peripheral blood of 13 young patients with multiple sclerosis to demonstrate the VDJtools post-analysis software. Multiple sclerosis patients were children and adolescents aged roughly 6 to 17 years. The paper's findings and limits, for the study overall: Compared with controls, multiple sclerosis patients had significantly lower normalized Chao1 diversity, a finding suggesting substantial peripheral T-cell clonal expansion. The multiple sclerosis patient group was slightly younger than the control group. Significantly higher frequencies in patients than in controls were found for several TRBV segments, including TRBV5-6, TRBV5-1 and TRBV20-1. Strong co-clustering of samples prepared in the same batch was shown by direct clustering with F measure, prompting a batch-effect correction.

Sequencing was done on a sample of blood. The V gene is TRBV25-1 and the J gene is TRBJ2-6; the best D guess is TRBD1, with 6 bases matching. The receptor was isolated from a girl aged 2-9 years with multiple sclerosis. In nucleotides, the sequence is TGTGCCAGCAGTGATTATGGGTTGGGGGCGGGGGCCAACGTCCTGACTTTC. The translation is CASSDYGLGAGANVLTF.